What follows are 26 T cell receptor beta chains derived from one specimen sequenced in a study of blood T cell repertoires in COVID-19. Assay used: immunoSEQ multiplex PCR; TCRdb lists only in-frame clones, some missing. The sample lists about 65,000 clones; about 82% were seen once. Material: peripheral blood. These receptors all come from a human donor in a cohort sampled during active COVID-19.

The chain is built from TRBV4-1 and TRBJ1-6, with 9 bases matching TRBD1. This CDR3 contains 16 residues. The germline V gene encodes CDR1 MGHRA and CDR2 YSYEKL. The trim removed 0 bases at V and 9 bases at J, leaving 6 bases unmatched. The CDR3 here is CASSQDWGQGSSPLHF. The CDR3 nucleotides read TGCGCCAGCAGCCAAGATTGGGGACAGGGCTCTTCACCCCTCCACTTT.

This rearrangement joins TRBV7-9 to TRBJ1-4; D ambiguous. Germline CDR1 and CDR2: SEHNR and FQNEAQ (reference sequence). The CDR3 is 14 amino acids. Trimming shortened V by 5 bases and J by 0 bases, and 7 bases separated the two germline ends. The chain's CDR3 is CASSQTSTNEKLFF. In DNA, the CDR3 is TGTGCCAGCAGCCAGACATCAACTAATGAAAAACTGTTTTTT. The entire variable domain, with the rest obtained from reference TRBV7-9 and TRBJ1-4, is as follows: DTGVSQNPRHKITKRGQNVTFRCDPISEHNRLYWYRQTLGQGPEFLTYFQNEAQLEKSRLLSDRFSAERPKGSFSTLEIQRTEQGDSAMYLCASSQTSTNEKLFFGSGTQLSVL.

This clone was counted only a few times. This chain links TRBV28 with TRBJ1-5; 8 bases line up with TRBD1. Losses at the gene ends were 6 bases for V and 2 bases for J; bases not matched to a gene: 3. The CDR3 contains 14 residues. The germline CDR1 and CDR2 sequences are MDHEN and SYDVKM. The CDR3 DNA follows: TGTGCCAGCAGATCGACAGGGGGCAATCAGCCCCAGCATTTT. Encoded protein: CASRSTGGNQPQHF.

The CDR3 region is CASSSGQFGNTIYF. CDR3 bases: TGTGCCAGCAGCTCAGGACAGTTTGGAAACACCATATATTTT. The gene calls are TRBV7-6 and TRBJ1-3; TRBD1 might be the D (6 bases). The germline gives CDR1 SGHVS, CDR2 FNYEAQ. This CDR3 is 14 amino acids long. Deletions cut 4 bases from V and 3 bases from J, with 10 bases between.

This clone was found a few times. This rearrangement joins TRBV9 to TRBJ2-3, with D tentatively TRBD2 (7 bases). Germline CDR1 and CDR2: SGDLS and YYNGEE. Trimming took off 3 bases at V and 5 bases at J, with 16 bases between the two ends. There are 15 residues in the CDR3. CDR3 bases: TGTGCCAGCAGCGATAACGGGGGGCCTCGAGATACGCAGTATTTT. It translates to CASSDNGGPRDTQYF.

The V call is TRBV13, the J call TRBJ2-7; 8 bases match TRBD2. The CDR3 extends over 16 amino acids. The junction had 17 bases not matched to a gene; V was cut back by 7 bases and J by 6 bases. Looked up from germline, CDR1 is PRHDT and CDR2 is FYEKMQ (reference sequence). The DNA for the CDR3 is TGTGCCAGCACCAGCAGACGGCGGGGGGAGGCGGCCGAGCAGTACTTC. Translation gives CASTSRRRGEAAEQYF.

The rearrangement joins TRBV11-3 to TRBJ1-2, with D possibly matching TRBD1 (6 bases). The CDR3 covers 16 residues. Trimming removed 5 bases at V and 9 bases at J, with 25 bases between. Germline CDR1 is SGHNT and CDR2 is YENEEA. The chain's CDR3 is CASSPRGQGPSERYTF. The DNA for the CDR3 is TGTGCCAGCAGCCCGCGCGGGCAGGGGCCCTCCGAGCGCTACACCTTC.

V and J are TRBV10-3 and TRBJ2-5; TRBD2 aligns across 8 bases. Germline CDR1 ENHRY, CDR2 SYGVKD. Trimming removed 2 bases from V and 3 bases from J; junction bases left unmatched: 2. This CDR3 spans 14 amino acids. The CDR3 nucleotides are TGTGCCATCAGTGAGGGGACTAGAGAAGAGACCCAGTACTTC. It codes for CAISEGTREETQYF.

V gene TRBV5-1 combines with J gene TRBJ2-5; D is ambiguous. CDR1 and CDR2 (germline): SGHRS, YFSETQ. This CDR3 spans 14 amino acids. Trimming cost V 0 bases and J 4 bases, with 10 bases left between them. The CDR3 region has the DNA TGCGCCAGCAGCTTGGCTCTGGCCCGAGAGACCCAGTACTTC. Its protein is CASSLALARETQYF.

V gene TRBV14 combines with J gene TRBJ2-7; tentatively, D is TRBD1 (6 bases). Germline assignment: CDR1 SGHDN and CDR2 FVKESK. There are 18 residues in the CDR3. Trimming took off 0 bases at V and 3 bases at J, with 21 bases between the two ends. The CDR3, as DNA: TGTGCCAGCAGCCAAGATCCAAGACAGGCGCGTGAGGACTACGAGCAGTACTTC. It yields the protein CASSQDPRQAREDYEQYF.

The CDR3 reads CASSYIPAGAGELFF. DNA for the CDR3: TGTGCCAGCAGTTACATACCAGCGGGGGCCGGGGAGCTGTTTTTT. V and J are TRBV6-5 and TRBJ2-2, with TRBD2 identical over 8 bases. V shed 2 bases and J 6 bases; nucleotides not matched to a gene: 5. Germline V CDR1 and CDR2: MNHEY, SVGAGI. The CDR3 length is 15 residues.

The J gene is TRBJ1-1, the V gene TRBV18; 8 nucleotides agree with TRBD1. Germline trimming cut 2 bases from V and 8 bases from J; bases unmatched to any gene: 7. CDR3 length: 14 residues. CDR1 and CDR2 from the germline V gene are KGHSH and LQKENI. The CDR3 sequence is CASSPESQGAEAFF. CDR3 DNA sequence: TGTGCCAGCTCACCAGAGAGTCAGGGGGCGGAAGCTTTCTTT.

The J gene is TRBJ2-7, the V gene TRBV12-5; perhaps TRBD1 as D (5 bases). CDR3 length: 13 residues. The germline V gene encodes CDR1 LGHNT and CDR2 FRNRAP. Trimming stripped 4 bases from V and 0 bases from J, with 7 bases between. CDR3 DNA sequence: TGTGCTAGTGGTTGGACAAGCTCCTACGAGCAGTACTTC. This gives the protein CASGWTSSYEQYF.

In its sample, this clone was seen a few times. This chain joins TRBV25-1 and TRBJ1-5, with D uncertain. Germline CDR1 MGHDK, CDR2 SYGVNS. V lost 5 bases to trimming and J lost 0 bases, with 5 bases between them. This CDR3 spans 13 amino acids. The CDR3 sequence is CASSSYSNQPQHF. CDR3 in DNA: TGTGCCAGCAGTTCCTATAGCAATCAGCCCCAGCATTTT.

V and J are TRBV7-2 and TRBJ1-6; D gene uncertain. This CDR3 is 14 amino acids long. Germline V gene lookup returns CDR1 SGHTA and CDR2 FQGNSA. Trimming shortened V by 1 base and J by 7 bases, and 8 bases separated the two germline ends. In DNA form, the CDR3 reads TGTGCCAGCAGCTTAGAGCACCGGAATTCACCCCTCCACTTT. Residues: CASSLEHRNSPLHF.

This rearrangement joins TRBV5-5 to TRBJ2-1; 8 nucleotides match TRBD2. The CDR3 is 15 residues long. CDR1 is SGHKS, CDR2 YYEKEE, per germline (reference sequence). V lost 4 bases and J lost 1; bases outside the gene matches: 4. The CDR3 bases are TGTGCCAGCAGCGCCGGGACTAGGTCCTACAATGAGCAGTTCTTC. Its protein product is CASSAGTRSYNEQFF.

The chain employs TRBV6-2 or TRBV6-3 and TRBJ2-1; 9 nucleotides agree with TRBD1. Germline V CDR1 and CDR2: MNHEY, SVGEGT. V shed 5 bases, J shed 9 bases, and the junction held 29 bases outside the gene matches. There are 21 residues in the CDR3. CDR3 DNA sequence: TGTGCCAGCAGTCAATATTATTCGGGGACAGGGAGCAGGCGATCCCGCGGTGAGCAGTTCTTC. Its protein product is CASSQYYSGTGSRRSRGEQFF.

This chain links TRBV6-5 with TRBJ1-1; D ambiguous. The germline gives CDR1 MNHEY, CDR2 SVGAGI. Trimming removed 0 bases from V and 0 bases from J, with 8 bases in between. The CDR3 runs 15 residues. CDR3 sequence reads: CASSYSRDMNTEAFF. The CDR3 nucleotides read TGTGCCAGCAGTTACTCACGAGACATGAACACTGAAGCTTTCTTT.

This rearrangement joins TRBV3-1 (or the pseudogene TRBV3-2) to TRBJ2-1; D unclear. CDR1 is LGHDT and CDR2 is YNNKEL in the germline V gene (reference sequence). Trimming cost V 4 bases and J 4 bases, with 17 bases left between them. The CDR3 is made up of 16 amino acids. CDR3: CASSPYPDSRYNEQFF. The CDR3 DNA reads TGTGCCAGCAGCCCGTACCCTGATTCGAGGTACAATGAGCAGTTCTTC.

The chain couples TRBV4-2 to TRBJ1-6; TRBD1 matches 9 bases. There are 16 residues in the CDR3. Germline loops: CDR1 LGHNA, CDR2 YNFKEQ. The ends lost 0 bases at V and 9 bases at J; junction bases unmatched: 6. Here the CDR3 DNA reads TGTGCCAGCAGCCAAGATCGGCGGACAGGGGTTTCACCCCTCCACTTT. Its protein product is CASSQDRRTGVSPLHF.

The J gene is TRBJ1-4, the V gene TRBV28, with TRBD1 matching over 7 bases. Trimming removed 5 bases from V and 0 bases from J; junction bases left unmatched: 3. The CDR3 is 15 amino acids. In germline, CDR1 is MDHEN, CDR2 SYDVKM. Here the CDR3 reads CASSHGTATNEKLFF. CDR3 DNA: TGTGCCAGCAGTCACGGGACAGCAACTAATGAAAAACTGTTTTTT.

This chain uses TRBV18 with TRBJ2-1; 14 nucleotides match TRBD2. This CDR3 comprises 16 residues. V shed 3 bases and J 7 bases; nucleotides not matched to a gene: 5. Per the germline V gene, CDR1 is KGHSH and CDR2 is LQKENI. The CDR3 protein is CASSPIGLAGGNEQFF. In DNA form, the CDR3 reads TGTGCCAGCTCACCCATTGGACTAGCGGGGGGAAATGAGCAGTTCTTC.

This clone was seen only once. The chain combines TRBV6-1 with TRBJ1-2, with D possibly being TRBD1 (6 bases). Germline V gene data show CDR1 as MNHNS and CDR2 as SASEGT. This CDR3 contains 15 residues. Trimming cost V 1 base and J 2 bases, with 11 bases left between them. In nucleotides, the CDR3 is TGTGCCAGCAGTGAAGTGGGTACAGGGAACTATGGCTACACCTTC. It translates to CASSEVGTGNYGYTF.

The V and J genes are TRBV27 and TRBJ1-2, with 7 bases aligning to TRBD1. The CDR3 loop spans 15 amino acids. The germline V gene has CDR1 MNHEY and CDR2 SMNVEV (reference sequence). Trimming took 3 bases from V and 3 from J; bases not matched to a gene: 7. In nucleotides, the CDR3 is TGTGCCAGCAGTTTGACGAAGGGGGCCTACTATGGCTACACCTTC. This translates into CASSLTKGAYYGYTF.

The V and J genes are TRBV7-2 and TRBJ2-7; 9 bases agree with TRBD2. The CDR3 sequence is 16 residues long. Germline V gene lookup returns CDR1 SGHTA and CDR2 FQGNSA. Losses at the gene ends were 5 bases for V and 4 bases for J; bases not matched to a gene: 12. This CDR3 reads CASSPRSSGAGYEQYF. CDR3 bases: TGTGCCAGCAGCCCGAGGTCTAGCGGGGCGGGGTACGAGCAGTACTTC.

This clone was seen a few times. The V gene is TRBV7-9, the J gene TRBJ2-2, with D tentatively TRBD2 (5 bases). This CDR3 region has 16 residues. Germline-derived CDR1 and CDR2 are SEHNR and FQNEAQ (reference sequence). V was pared by 2 bases and J by 2 bases, with 12 bases between. CDR3 region: CASSLLRGFNTGELFF. As DNA, the CDR3 is TGTGCCAGCAGCTTACTTCGGGGTTTTAACACCGGGGAGCTGTTTTTT.